This TCR beta chain stems from a study of vaccination and CD4 T cells after COVID-19. Study overall: The study drew post-COVID samples a median 101 days after diagnosis (range 35 to 161). Controls had a CEFX pool, an HIV-1 Nef pool, or no peptide added.

The treatment: 10-day PBMC culture with coronavirus spike peptide pools or control peptides (ViraFEST assay). The V end was cut by 4 bases, the J end by 0 bases, with 12 bases between. This CDR3 spans 15 amino acids. From germline, CDR1 is SGHRS and CDR2 YFSETQ. This clonotype was seen more than once but under ten times. The antigen is undetermined. Oncomine TCR Beta short-read sequencing was applied to DNA from cultured CD4+ T cells. TCRdb used MiXCR to reprocess the PCR reads, holding one entry per CDR3 protein. The sample has 10,000 to 13,000 distinct CDR3 sequences, about half seen once. This clonotype originated in a human donor who had recovered from COVID-19. Sequenced input: CD4+ T cells from blood, cultured in vitro. The rearrangement joins TRBV5-1 to TRBJ2-3, with D perhaps assigned TRBD1 or TRBD2 (5 bases each). The CDR3 DNA sequence: TGCGCCAGCAGCGGGGACCTTCCCAGCACAGATACGCAGTATTTT. Protein sequence: CASSGDLPSTDTQYF. Drawing the rest from reference TRBV5-1 and TRBJ2-3, the complete variable domain is KAGVTQTPRYLIKTRGQQVTLSCSPISGHRSVSWYQQTPGQGLQFLFEYFSETQRNKGNFPGRFSGRQFSNSRSEMNVSTLELGDSALYLCASSGDLPSTDTQYFGPGTRLTVL.